This T cell receptor (beta chain) was found in a study of early T cells in non-severe SARS-CoV-2 infection. Study-wide findings and caveats: Database matching using VDJdb favored anti-spike CD8 responses, with private and CD4 specificities left missing.

cDNA molecules, individually, were tagged with unique molecular identifiers. TCRdb re-called the 5' RACE reads through MiXCR, storing one row per CDR3 protein. The data hold tens of thousands of distinct CDR3 sequences, with about 10% observed a single time. This clonotype was counted between two and nine times. Its antigen is not known. The sample consisted of whole blood, taken at baseline. The receptor was isolated from an adult who was a healthcare worker with PCR-confirmed SARS-CoV-2 infection or an uninfected control (not recorded which).

This chain's CDR3 is CASITQANEAFF. Written as DNA, the CDR3 is TGTGCCAGCATTACGCAGGCTAATGAAGCTTTCTTT. This chain connects TRBV7-9 to TRBJ1-1; D unclear. CDR1 SEHNR and CDR2 FQNEAQ come from the germline V gene (reference sequence). There are 12 residues in the CDR3. V was trimmed by 7 bases and J by 7 bases, leaving 13 bases between them.